Presented here are 7 T cell receptor beta chains from one specimen sequenced in a study of T-cell reconstitution after alpha-beta-depleted transplantation in children (dated by TCRdb to about 2016). Libraries were constructed by PCR. Data came from an Illumina HiSeq 2500. Molecular barcoding was employed in the preparation of TCR libraries, with unique molecular identifiers being used to normalize TCRbeta repertoire quantification. The raw public data were reprocessed by TCRdb itself: fastp quality trimming at Q25, MiXCR clonotype calling, in-frame beta chains only. Each CDR3 protein gets just one entry, which takes the most common genes and DNA from the rows behind it. The sample has some 200,000 distinct CDR3 sequences on record, 14% to 15% of them singletons. The ten largest clones add up to roughly 13% of the sample. Here the sequenced sample was PBMCs from the stem cell graft donor, taken from the stem cell graft. The source is a human donor who donated a stem cell graft to a child with acute lymphoblastic leukemia.

This clonotype was counted many times. The V call is TRBV20-1, the J call TRBJ2-3; D call uncertain. Germline assignment: CDR1 DFQATT and CDR2 SNEGSKA (reference sequence). V was pared by 3 bases and J by 5 bases, with 6 bases between. This CDR3 contains 11 residues. In DNA form, the CDR3 reads TGCAGTGCTAGTGTTGTAGATACGCAGTATTTT. It specifies CSASVVDTQYF.

This clonotype was observed at least ten times. CDR3 loop: CSARTTSESYNEQFF. The CDR3, as DNA: TGCAGTGCTCGGACAACTAGCGAGTCCTACAATGAGCAGTTCTTC. The V and J genes are TRBV20-1 and TRBJ2-1; TRBD2 matches at 7 bases. This CDR3 spans 15 amino acids. V trimming: 5 bases; J trimming: 1 base; junction bases outside the gene matches: 8. Germline CDR1 is DFQATT and CDR2 is SNEGSKA (reference sequence).

CDR3 sequence: CASSSFEGQRYNEQFF. DNA for the CDR3: TGTGCCAGCAGCTCTTTTGAGGGACAGAGGTACAATGAGCAGTTCTTC. The J gene is TRBJ2-1, the V gene TRBV7-9; 7 nucleotides align to TRBD1. CDR1 is SEHNR and CDR2 is FQNEAQ in the germline V gene (reference sequence). The CDR3 length is 16 residues. With V trimmed by 4 bases and J by 4 bases, 10 bases remained unmatched.

This clonotype has a count of ten or more. The chain carries TRBV5-1 and TRBJ2-7, with 7 bases matching TRBD2. The trim removed 5 bases at V and 6 bases at J, leaving 8 bases unmatched. CDR1 is SGHRS and CDR2 is YFSETQ in the germline V gene. The CDR3 covers 13 residues. The CDR3 is CASSPAGVSEQYF. DNA of the CDR3: TGCGCCAGCAGTCCGGCGGGGGTTAGCGAGCAGTACTTC.

Many counts were recorded for this clonotype. Germline and junction disagree at one end, which may indicate a read error. The rearrangement joins TRBV5-1 to TRBJ2-7; 11 nucleotides agree with TRBD1. Per the germline V gene, CDR1 is SGHRS and CDR2 is YFSETQ. The CDR3 covers 14 residues. CDR3 DNA: TGTGCCAGCAGTCCGGGACAGGGGGTTTACGAGCAGTACTTC. It encodes CASSPGQGVYEQYF.

This clonotype was counted at least ten times. The V call is TRBV5-1, the J call TRBJ2-3, with D possibly matching TRBD2 (5 bases). There are 13 residues in the CDR3. Germline CDR1 reads SGHRS; CDR2 reads YFSETQ. The ends were cut back, 4 bases at V and 3 bases at J, with 9 bases in the middle. CDR3 sequence (DNA): TGCGCCAGCAGCGAGGGCGGGACAGATACGCAGTATTTT. It specifies CASSEGGTDTQYF.

This clonotype was seen many times. The V gene is TRBV11-3, the J gene TRBJ1-5, with a weak D call TRBD1 (5 bases). This CDR3 has 13 amino acids. The germline CDR1 and CDR2 sequences are SGHNT and YENEEA. Trimming pared 5 bases from V and 5 bases from J, leaving 10 bases between. CDR3: CASSPGPYQPQHF. CDR3 nucleotide sequence: TGTGCCAGCAGCCCGGGACCTTATCAGCCCCAGCATTTT.